Sequencing of this TCR beta chain was carried out in a study of T cell responses to AZD1222 COVID-19 vaccine. The study's findings and limits: Dominant at 160-218 and 743-854, vaccine-associated CD4 TCRs also spanned spike.

Sequencing was performed with immunoSEQ multiplex PCR; in TCRdb, only in-frame clones are kept and a portion is missing. The sample carries 90,000 to 150,000 clones, 75% to 90% recorded once. With V trimmed by 4 bases and J by 1 base, 9 bases remained unmatched. This CDR3 is built from 17 residues. Germline V gene data show CDR1 as SGHDN and CDR2 as FVKESK. On this clone itself: No antigen is known for it.

Sequencing used peripheral blood, obtained on day 0 of AZD1222 vaccination. V gene TRBV14 combines with J gene TRBJ2-3, with 9 nucleotides matching TRBD2. The receptor was derived from an adult in good health. Here the CDR3 reads CASSPGSGRPRTDTQYF. DNA of the CDR3: TGTGCCAGCAGCCCGGGGAGCGGGAGGCCCCGCACAGATACGCAGTATTTT.